The entry below describes one T cell receptor beta chain. The data originate from a study of CD8 T cells in Susac syndrome. Sequencing of TCR beta was undertaken in CD8+ and CD4+ T cells derived from blood. Included as multiple sclerosis controls were treatment-naive patients who had stable or active relapsing-remitting disease. Bulk CD8+ and CD4+ cells came from magnetic negative isolation; CD8+ TEMRA by FACS. Trimming took 3 bases from V and 0 from J, leaving 11 bases between them. The V gene's germline CDR1 is SGDLS and CDR2 YYNGEE. The CDR3 runs 15 residues. Random hexamers were used to reverse transcribe an amount of about 0.45 to 1 ug RNA. immunoSEQ multiplex PCR amplified TCR beta CDR3 across 54 Vbeta, 13 Jbeta. Using its own MiXCR run on the immunoSEQ multiplex PCR reads, TCRdb lists one record per CDR3 protein. The table records roughly 130,000 distinct CDR3 sequences, approximately 95% of them present only once.

Specimen: CD4+ T cells from PBMCs. This clonotype was sampled from a human donor with multiple sclerosis. This chain uses TRBV9 with TRBJ2-3, with a weak D call TRBD1 (5 bases). The CDR3 here is CASSALGVSTDTQYF. DNA of the CDR3: TGTGCCAGCAGCGCGTTAGGGGTTAGCACAGATACGCAGTATTTT.